This entry lists 26 T cell receptor beta chains sequenced from one sample in a study of Graves' ophthalmopathy and Graves' hyperthyroidism. Transcripts of RNA were the source for amplifying TCR beta CDR3 regions. Second-round multiplex PCR came after first-round RT-PCR with HTBI primers. TCRdb ran MiXCR on the multiplex PCR reads and lists one entry per CDR3 protein. Of around 660,000 distinct CDR3 sequences in the sample, about two fifths are singletons; the top ten hold more than 3%. The sequenced material came from peripheral blood. All receptors derive from an adult man with Graves' ophthalmopathy.

The chain uses TRBV7-2 and TRBJ1-1, with a possible D match to TRBD1 (5 bases). Germline V gene data show CDR1 as SGHTA and CDR2 as FQGNSA. V lost 5 bases to trimming and J lost 6 bases, with 13 bases between them. The CDR3 extends over 13 amino acids. CDR3 DNA sequence: TGTGCCAGCAGCCTCCTTGACAGACCTGAAGCTTTCTTT. Translation gives CASSLLDRPEAFF.

This clonotype was seen a handful of times. J is TRBJ1-2 and V is TRBV19, with D perhaps TRBD1 (6 bases). Trimming removed 6 bases at V and 5 bases at J, with 16 bases between. Germline V gives CDR1 LNHDA, CDR2 SQIVND (reference sequence). CDR3 length: 14 residues. CDR3 coding DNA: TGTGCCAGTAGCCTCGGACAGCTCTCTTATGGCTACACCTTC. Its translation: CASSLGQLSYGYTF.

The rearrangement uses TRBV27 and TRBJ2-7, with TRBD2 matching 10 bases. The CDR3 sequence is 14 residues long. J was trimmed by 7 bases and V by 6 bases; bases with no gene match: 9. The germline CDR1 and CDR2 sequences are MNHEY and SMNVEV (reference sequence). CDR3 DNA: TGTGCCAGCAGACTTACGCTAGCGGGAGTGGAGCAGTACTTC. Translating gives CASRLTLAGVEQYF.

The chain joins TRBV7-9 to TRBJ2-2; 9 bases align to TRBD2. The germline V gene encodes CDR1 SEHNR and CDR2 FQNEAQ (reference sequence). The CDR3 contains 14 residues. The junction had 2 bases not matched to a gene; V was cut back by 4 bases and J by 5 bases. The CDR3 loop is CASSWGLATGELFF. In DNA form, the CDR3 reads TGTGCCAGCAGCTGGGGACTAGCTACCGGGGAGCTGTTTTTT. The whole variable domain, remainder taken from reference TRBV7-9 and TRBJ2-2, is DTGVSQNPRHKITKRGQNVTFRCDPISEHNRLYWYRQTLGQGPEFLTYFQNEAQLEKSRLLSDRFSAERPKGSFSTLEIQRTEQGDSAMYLCASSWGLATGELFFGEGSRLTVL.

The chain couples TRBV29-1 to TRBJ2-5; TRBD2 might be the D (5 bases). Germline values: CDR1 SQVTM, CDR2 ANQGSEA. Trimming removed 8 bases from V and 5 bases from J, with 12 bases in between. The CDR3 contains 11 residues. CDR3 sequence: CSLNTGETQYF. The CDR3 nucleotides read TGCAGCTTGAATACGGGGGAGACCCAGTACTTC.

This clonotype was observed many times. The rearrangement joins TRBV7-9 to TRBJ1-2; 8 positions agree with TRBD1. The CDR3 spans 16 residues. Looked up from germline, CDR1 is SEHNR and CDR2 is FQNEAQ (reference sequence). The junction had 5 bases not matched to a gene; V was cut back by 2 bases and J by 0 bases. CDR3 nucleotide sequence: TGTGCCAGCAGCTTAAGACAGGGGCTAGCTAACTATGGCTACACCTTC. Translated: CASSLRQGLANYGYTF.

Ten or more counts support this clonotype. The chain is built from TRBV20-1 and TRBJ1-1; tentatively, D is TRBD1 (5 bases). This CDR3 has 13 amino acids. Deletions cut 4 bases from V and 3 bases from J, with 12 bases between. Looked up from germline, CDR1 is DFQATT and CDR2 is SNEGSKA (reference sequence). The CDR3 coding sequence is TGCAGTGCTAAATCTGGGGGGGACACTGAAGCTTTCTTT. This codes for CSAKSGGDTEAFF.

This clonotype occurred many times. This rearrangement joins TRBV7-8 to TRBJ2-7, with 7 bases identical to TRBD1. The J segment lost 5 bases and the V segment lost 2 bases, leaving 9 bases of the junction unmatched. The CDR3 sequence is 15 residues long. The germline gives CDR1 SGHVS, CDR2 FQNEAQ. CDR3 residues: CASSLRIGDRDEQYF. The CDR3 DNA follows: TGTGCCAGCAGCTTAAGAATAGGTGACAGGGACGAGCAGTACTTC.

Details on this clonotype: A read error may explain this, as a much larger clone is one base away. The CDR3 does not close with the conserved phenylalanine or tryptophan, likely indicating a read error. This sequence joins TRBV7-9 and TRBJ2-7, with D maybe TRBD2 (6 bases). V shed 5 bases and J shed 1 base, with 27 bases lying between them. The CDR3 length is 19 residues. Per the germline V gene, CDR1 is SEHNR and CDR2 is FQNEAQ (reference sequence). The CDR3 region has the DNA TGTGCCAGCAGCCCCCGACCCGTATACCCTGGGACTTGGTCCTACGAGCAGTACCTC. As protein: CASSPRPVYPGTWSYEQYL.

In this sample, this clonotype turned up a few times. The J gene is TRBJ2-6, the V gene TRBV19; 7 positions match TRBD1. CDR1 is LNHDA, CDR2 SQIVND, per germline (reference sequence). This CDR3 is built from 17 residues. The V and J ends lost 11 bases and 2 bases, in that order; junction bases with no gene match: 15. The CDR3 protein is CAWTAKGALTGANVLTF. As DNA, the CDR3 is TGTGCCTGGACCGCTAAGGGGGCGCTAACTGGGGCCAACGTCCTGACTTTC.

This clonotype was detected ten times or more. CDR3 sequence: CAISESKNLYNSPLHF. The CDR3 coding sequence is TGTGCCATCAGTGAATCGAAAAACCTCTATAATTCACCCCTCCACTTT. V is TRBV10-3 and J is TRBJ1-6; D is ambiguous. This CDR3 is built from 16 residues. Trimming took 3 bases from V and 3 from J, leaving 12 bases between them. Germline-derived CDR1 and CDR2 are ENHRY and SYGVKD.

V and J are TRBV10-3 and TRBJ1-1, with a weak D call TRBD1 (5 bases). V was cut by 5 bases and J by 1 base, with 8 bases left in between. CDR3 length: 13 amino acids. Germline CDR1 reads ENHRY; CDR2 reads SYGVKD. CDR3 loop: CAISYRRNTEAFF. The DNA of the CDR3 is TGTGCCATCAGTTACAGGAGGAACACTGAAGCTTTCTTT.

The V call is TRBV7-9, the J call TRBJ1-5, with 7 bases matching TRBD1. CDR3 length: 14 amino acids. Germline CDR1 reads SEHNR; CDR2 reads FQNEAQ (reference sequence). Losses at the gene ends were 4 bases for V and 14 bases for J; bases not matched to a gene: 14. The CDR3 DNA follows: TGTGCCAGCAGCTCGGGGTGGCAGGGGGTCTACGAGCATTTT. It is translated as CASSSGWQGVYEHF.

The chain uses TRBV6-1 and TRBJ2-7; 14 nucleotides match TRBD2. This CDR3 is 17 amino acids long. V lost 5 bases, J lost 2 bases, and 8 bases stayed unmatched. Germline V gene sequence: CDR1 MNHNS, CDR2 SASEGT. The CDR3 here is CASSKGTSGGTTYEQYF. CDR3 sequence (DNA): TGTGCCAGCAGTAAGGGGACTAGCGGGGGCACGACCTACGAGCAGTACTTC.

The chain recombines TRBV9 with TRBJ2-7, with a weak D call TRBD1 (5 bases). V was shortened by 5 bases and J by 3 bases, with 24 bases between the two germline ends. There are 17 residues in the CDR3. Germline lookup yields CDR1 SGDLS and CDR2 YYNGEE. The CDR3 DNA reads TGTGCCAGCAGTGATGTCAGGGCCCCGAAACAGATCTACGAGCAGTACTTC. This codes for CASSDVRAPKQIYEQYF.

This clonotype was found many times. The chain combines TRBV7-9 with TRBJ2-5, with 11 bases that match TRBD2. The CDR3 has 17 residues. With V trimmed by 1 base and J by 9 bases, 13 bases remained unmatched. Looked up from germline, CDR1 is SEHNR and CDR2 is FQNEAQ (reference sequence). DNA for the CDR3: TGTGCCAGCAGCTTAGGACTAGCGGGGTTCACATTTACGTCCCAGTACTTC. It specifies CASSLGLAGFTFTSQYF.

The chain has TRBV28 and TRBJ1-2; D is unresolved. CDR1 MDHEN and CDR2 SYDVKM come from the germline V gene. V lost 8 bases, J lost 8 bases, and 12 bases lay in between. There are 11 residues in the CDR3. This chain's CDR3 is CASRNEIGYTF. Here the CDR3 DNA reads TGTGCCAGCCGAAACGAAATCGGCTACACCTTC.

This clonotype has more than one count but fewer than ten. The chain employs TRBV25-1 and TRBJ1-2; D possibly corresponds to TRBD1 (5 bases). CDR3 length equals 14 residues. CDR1 and CDR2 from the germline V gene are MGHDK and SYGVNS. Trimming removed 3 bases from V and 4 bases from J, with 12 bases in between. This CDR3 reads CASSDKWGSYGYTF. The CDR3 coding sequence is TGTGCCAGCAGTGACAAGTGGGGCAGCTATGGCTACACCTTC.

Of note for this clonotype: A much larger clone lies a single base off, so this may be a read error. The missing conserved phenylalanine or tryptophan at the end of this CDR3 makes a read error likely. The limits of the CDR3 on the DNA are not certain, so only TCRdb's listed CDR3 is given. This CDR3 reads CASSSQVVFL. V is TRBV11-1 and J is TRBJ1-1. Germline V gives CDR1 SGHAT, CDR2 FQDESV (reference sequence). The CDR3 length equals 10 residues, ends included.

This clonotype was seen ten or more times. The genes are TRBV14 and TRBJ2-5, with 7 bases identical to TRBD2. This CDR3 has 16 residues. CDR1 is SGHDN and CDR2 is FVKESK in the germline V gene. V trimming: 4 bases; J trimming: 5 bases; junction bases outside the gene matches: 13. CDR3: CASSPRPAGRGETQYF. CDR3 coding DNA: TGTGCCAGCAGCCCCAGGCCAGCGGGACGAGGGGAGACCCAGTACTTC.

The genes are TRBV10-3 and TRBJ1-2, with 8 bases that match TRBD1. J lost 5 bases, V lost 6 bases, and 8 bases had no gene match. This CDR3 region has 14 residues. The V gene's germline CDR1 is ENHRY and CDR2 SYGVKD. Here the CDR3 DNA reads TGTGCCATCAGAGGGGGACAGGTCGGGTATGGCTACACCTTC. Its translation: CAIRGGQVGYGYTF.

As for this clonotype: This sequence may be a read error, since a much larger clone differs from it by one base. Because the CDR3 is missing its conserved closing phenylalanine or tryptophan, this is likely a read error. The chain has TRBV5-5 and TRBJ1-2; unclear D gene. Trimming left V 0 bases short and J 3 bases short, with 6 bases between. There are 13 residues in the CDR3. CDR1 SGHKS and CDR2 YYEKEE come from the germline V gene (reference sequence). The CDR3 DNA follows: TGTGCCAGCAGCTTGGACGTTGACTATGGCTACACCTCC. Protein sequence: CASSLDVDYGYTS.

This clonotype was seen repeatedly, ten times or more. The chain recombines TRBV7-2 with TRBJ2-5; 16 nucleotides agree with TRBD2. Germline V gives CDR1 SGHTA, CDR2 FQGNSA. Germline trimming cut 4 bases from V and 2 bases from J; bases unmatched to any gene: 4. The CDR3 covers 17 residues. CDR3 protein: CASSWPGLAGGQETQYF. CDR3 bases: TGTGCCAGCAGCTGGCCGGGACTAGCGGGGGGGCAAGAGACCCAGTACTTC.

This clonotype was counted at least ten times. The rearrangement uses TRBV7-8 and TRBJ1-4, with TRBD1 as a possible D gene (6 bases). This CDR3 is 16 amino acids long. Germline V CDR1 and CDR2: SGHVS, FQNEAQ. Trimming stripped 5 bases from V and 3 bases from J, with 16 bases between. The DNA of the CDR3 is TGTGCCAGCAGCAACAACAGGGTCCGGGCTAATGAAAAACTGTTTTTT. Its protein is CASSNNRVRANEKLFF.

In DNA form, the CDR3 reads TGCGCCAGCAGCTTGGGAGGACAGGGGGCTCGTGAGACCCAGTACTTC. Protein product: CASSLGGQGARETQYF. This rearrangement joins TRBV5-1 to TRBJ2-5; 11 nucleotides align to TRBD1. Germline assignment: CDR1 SGHRS and CDR2 YFSETQ. V shed 0 bases and J 5 bases; nucleotides not matched to a gene: 6. CDR3 size: 16 residues.

Regarding this clonotype: A single base separates this from a much larger clone, so it may be a read error. This sequence joins TRBV25-1 and TRBJ1-2; D may be TRBD1 (5 bases). Per the germline V gene, CDR1 is MGHDK and CDR2 is SYGVNS. V was pared by 5 bases and J by 7 bases, with 20 bases between. CDR3 length: 15 residues. The CDR3 sequence is CASSWQGQGASGYTF. Here the CDR3 DNA reads TGTGCCAGCAGTTGGCAAGGGCAGGGTGCAAGTGGCTACACCTTC.